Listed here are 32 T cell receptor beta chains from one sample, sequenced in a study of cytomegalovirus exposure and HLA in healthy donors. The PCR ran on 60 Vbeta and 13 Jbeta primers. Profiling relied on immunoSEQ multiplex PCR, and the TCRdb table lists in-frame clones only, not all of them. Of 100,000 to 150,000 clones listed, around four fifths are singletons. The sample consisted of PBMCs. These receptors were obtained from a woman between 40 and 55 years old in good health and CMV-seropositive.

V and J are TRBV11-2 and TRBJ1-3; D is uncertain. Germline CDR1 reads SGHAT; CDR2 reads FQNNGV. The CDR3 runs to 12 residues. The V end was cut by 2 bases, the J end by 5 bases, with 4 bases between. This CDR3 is CASSLSRNTIYF. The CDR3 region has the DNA TGTGCCAGCAGCTTATCAAGAAACACCATATATTTT. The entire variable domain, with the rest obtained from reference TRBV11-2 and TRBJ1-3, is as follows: EAGVAQSPRYKIIEKRQSVAFWCNPISGHATLYWYQQILGQGPKLLIQFQNNGVVDDSQLPKDRFSAERLKGVDSTLKIQPAKLEDSAVYLCASSLSRNTIYFGEGSWLTVV.

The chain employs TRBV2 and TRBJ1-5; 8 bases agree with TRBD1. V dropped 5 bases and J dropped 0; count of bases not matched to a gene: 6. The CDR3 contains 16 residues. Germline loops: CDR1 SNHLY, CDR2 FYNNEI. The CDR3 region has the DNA TGTGCCAGCAGTTTCAGGGGGCCGGATAGCAATCAGCCCCAGCATTTT. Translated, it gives CASSFRGPDSNQPQHF.

This CDR3 reads CASSESDSGSTDTQYF. The CDR3 DNA sequence: TGTGCCAGCAGTGAATCTGATAGCGGGAGCACAGATACGCAGTATTTT. V usage is TRBV6-1 and J usage is TRBJ2-3; the match to TRBD2 covers 7 bases. The CDR3 has 16 amino acids. Trimming cost V 2 bases and J 0 bases; bases outside gene matches: 5. Per the germline V gene, CDR1 is MNHNS and CDR2 is SASEGT.

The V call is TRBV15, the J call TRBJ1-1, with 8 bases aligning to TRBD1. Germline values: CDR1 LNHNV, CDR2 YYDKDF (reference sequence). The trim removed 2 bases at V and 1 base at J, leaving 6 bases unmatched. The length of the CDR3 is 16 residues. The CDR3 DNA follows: TGTGCCACCAGCAGATATGGGACAGGACAGAACACTGAAGCTTTCTTT. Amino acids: CATSRYGTGQNTEAFF.

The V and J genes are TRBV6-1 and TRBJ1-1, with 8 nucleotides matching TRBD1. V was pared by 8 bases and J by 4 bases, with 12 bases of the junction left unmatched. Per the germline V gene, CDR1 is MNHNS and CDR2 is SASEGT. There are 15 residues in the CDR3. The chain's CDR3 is CASEGQAGLATEAFF. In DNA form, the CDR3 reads TGTGCCAGCGAGGGACAGGCCGGCTTGGCCACTGAAGCTTTCTTT.

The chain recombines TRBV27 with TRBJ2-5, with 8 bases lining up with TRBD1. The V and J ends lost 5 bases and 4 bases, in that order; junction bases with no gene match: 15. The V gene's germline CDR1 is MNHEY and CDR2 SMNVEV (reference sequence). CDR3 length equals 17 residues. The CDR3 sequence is CASSPEVLPGGGETQYF. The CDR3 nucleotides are TGTGCCAGCAGTCCCGAAGTCCTACCAGGGGGCGGAGAGACCCAGTACTTC.

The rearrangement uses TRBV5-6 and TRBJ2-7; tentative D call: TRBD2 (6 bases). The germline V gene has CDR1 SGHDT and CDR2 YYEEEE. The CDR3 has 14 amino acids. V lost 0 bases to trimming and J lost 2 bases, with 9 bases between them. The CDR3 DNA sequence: TGTGCCAGCAGCTTGGTCCGGGGGACCTACGAGCAGTACTTC. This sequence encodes CASSLVRGTYEQYF. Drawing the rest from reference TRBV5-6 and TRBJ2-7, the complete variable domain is DAGVTQSPTHLIKTRGQQVTLRCSPKSGHDTVSWYQQALGQGPQFIFQYYEEEERQRGNFPDRFSGHQFPNYSSELNVNALLLGDSALYLCASSLVRGTYEQYFGPGTRLTVT.

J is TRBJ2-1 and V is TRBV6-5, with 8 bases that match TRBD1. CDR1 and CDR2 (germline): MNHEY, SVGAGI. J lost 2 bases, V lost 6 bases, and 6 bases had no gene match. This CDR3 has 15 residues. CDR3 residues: CASSQRQGTYNEQFF. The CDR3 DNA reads TGTGCCAGCAGCCAAAGACAGGGGACCTACAATGAGCAGTTCTTC.

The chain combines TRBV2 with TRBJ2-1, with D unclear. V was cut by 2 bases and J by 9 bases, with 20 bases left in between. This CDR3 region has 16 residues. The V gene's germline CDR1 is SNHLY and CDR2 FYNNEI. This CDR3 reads CASSESSQTLVGEQFF. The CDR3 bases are TGTGCCAGCAGTGAATCTTCCCAGACTCTGGTTGGTGAGCAGTTCTTC.

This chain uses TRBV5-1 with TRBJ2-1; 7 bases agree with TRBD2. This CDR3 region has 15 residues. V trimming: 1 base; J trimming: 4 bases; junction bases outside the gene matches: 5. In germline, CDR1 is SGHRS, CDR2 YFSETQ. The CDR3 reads CASSLTSSGYNEQFF. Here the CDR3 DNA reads TGCGCCAGCAGCTTGACGTCTAGCGGTTACAATGAGCAGTTCTTC.

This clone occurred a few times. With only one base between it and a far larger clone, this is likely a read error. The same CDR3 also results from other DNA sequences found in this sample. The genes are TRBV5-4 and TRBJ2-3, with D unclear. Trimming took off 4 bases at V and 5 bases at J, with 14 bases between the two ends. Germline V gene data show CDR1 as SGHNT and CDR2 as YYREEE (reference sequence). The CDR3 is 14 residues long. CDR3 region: CASSPYQRQDTQYF. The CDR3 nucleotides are TGTGCCAGCAGCCCTTACCAACGACAAGATACGCAGTATTTT.

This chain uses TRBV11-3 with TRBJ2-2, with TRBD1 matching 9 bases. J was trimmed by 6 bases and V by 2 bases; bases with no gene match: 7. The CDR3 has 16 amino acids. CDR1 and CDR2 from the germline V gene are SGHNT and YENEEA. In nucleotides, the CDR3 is TGTGCCAGCAGCTTACTGGGACAGGGATTTTCCGGGGAGCTGTTTTTT. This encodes CASSLLGQGFSGELFF.

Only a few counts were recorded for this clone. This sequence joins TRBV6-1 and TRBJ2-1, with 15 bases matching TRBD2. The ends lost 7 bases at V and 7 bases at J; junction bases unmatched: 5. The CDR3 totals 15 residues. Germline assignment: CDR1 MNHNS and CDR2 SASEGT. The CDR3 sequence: CASTDGTSGGNEQFF. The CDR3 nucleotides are TGTGCCAGCACCGACGGGACTAGCGGGGGGAATGAGCAGTTCTTC.

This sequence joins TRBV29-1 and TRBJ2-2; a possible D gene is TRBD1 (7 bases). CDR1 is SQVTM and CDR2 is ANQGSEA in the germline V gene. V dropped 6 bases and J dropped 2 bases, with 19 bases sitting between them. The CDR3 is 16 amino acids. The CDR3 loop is CSVDTEEGANTGELFF. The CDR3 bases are TGCAGCGTGGACACCGAGGAGGGGGCAAACACCGGGGAGCTGTTTTTT.

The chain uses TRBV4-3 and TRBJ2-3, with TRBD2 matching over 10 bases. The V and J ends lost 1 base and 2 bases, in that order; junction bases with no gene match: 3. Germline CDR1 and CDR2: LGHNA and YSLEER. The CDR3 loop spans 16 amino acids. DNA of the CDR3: TGCGCCAGCAGCCAAGGACTAGCGGGTATCACAGATACGCAGTATTTT. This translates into CASSQGLAGITDTQYF.

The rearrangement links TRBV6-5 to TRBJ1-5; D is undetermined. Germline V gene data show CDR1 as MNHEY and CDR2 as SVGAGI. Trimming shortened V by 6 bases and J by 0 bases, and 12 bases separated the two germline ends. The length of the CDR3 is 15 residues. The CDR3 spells CASSPLGSSNQPQHF. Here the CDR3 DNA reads TGTGCCAGCAGCCCGCTAGGCTCTAGCAATCAGCCCCAGCATTTT.

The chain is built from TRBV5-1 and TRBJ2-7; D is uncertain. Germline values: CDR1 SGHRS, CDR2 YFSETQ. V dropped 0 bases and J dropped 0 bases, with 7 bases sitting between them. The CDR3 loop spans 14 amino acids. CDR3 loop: CASSLGLPSYEQYF. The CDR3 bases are TGCGCCAGCAGCTTGGGGCTCCCCTCCTACGAGCAGTACTTC.

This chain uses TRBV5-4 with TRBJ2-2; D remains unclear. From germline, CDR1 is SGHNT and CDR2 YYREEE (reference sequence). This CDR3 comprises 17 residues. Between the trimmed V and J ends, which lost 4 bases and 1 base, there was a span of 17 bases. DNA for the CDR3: TGTGCCAGCAGCCTCCCTGTAGGAGCCATGAACACCGGGGAGCTGTTTTTT. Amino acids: CASSLPVGAMNTGELFF.

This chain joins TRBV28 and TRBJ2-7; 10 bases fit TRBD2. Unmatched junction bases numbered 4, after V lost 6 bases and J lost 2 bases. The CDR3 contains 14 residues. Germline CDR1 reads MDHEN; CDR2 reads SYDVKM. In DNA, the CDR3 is TGTGCCAGCAGCCGACTAGCGGGCACCTACGAGCAGTACTTC. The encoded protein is CASSRLAGTYEQYF.

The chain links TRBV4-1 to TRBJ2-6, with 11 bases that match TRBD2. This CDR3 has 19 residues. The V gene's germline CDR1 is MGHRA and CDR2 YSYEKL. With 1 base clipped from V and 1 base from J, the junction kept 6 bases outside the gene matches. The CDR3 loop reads CASSQVSGRALSGANVLTF. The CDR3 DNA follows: TGCGCCAGCAGCCAAGTTAGCGGGAGGGCATTATCTGGGGCCAACGTCCTGACTTTC.

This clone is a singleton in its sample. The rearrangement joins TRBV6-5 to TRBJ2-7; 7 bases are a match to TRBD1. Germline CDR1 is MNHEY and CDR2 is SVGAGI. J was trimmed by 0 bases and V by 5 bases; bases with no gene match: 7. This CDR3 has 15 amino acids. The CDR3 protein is CASSTATGISYEQYF. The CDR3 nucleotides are TGTGCCAGCAGTACTGCGACAGGGATCTCCTACGAGCAGTACTTC.

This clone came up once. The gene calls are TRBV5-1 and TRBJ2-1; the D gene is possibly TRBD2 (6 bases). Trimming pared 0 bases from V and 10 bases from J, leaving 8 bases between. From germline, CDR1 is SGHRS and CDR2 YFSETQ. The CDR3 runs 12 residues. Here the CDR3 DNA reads TGCGCCAGCAGCTTGGCGGGGGAGGAGCAGTTCTTC. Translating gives CASSLAGEEQFF.

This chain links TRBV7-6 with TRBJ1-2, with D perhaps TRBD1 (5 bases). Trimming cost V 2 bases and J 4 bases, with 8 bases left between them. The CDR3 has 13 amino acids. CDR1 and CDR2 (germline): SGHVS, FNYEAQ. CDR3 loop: CASSLQGFYGYTF. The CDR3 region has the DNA TGTGCCAGCAGCTTACAGGGATTCTATGGCTACACCTTC.

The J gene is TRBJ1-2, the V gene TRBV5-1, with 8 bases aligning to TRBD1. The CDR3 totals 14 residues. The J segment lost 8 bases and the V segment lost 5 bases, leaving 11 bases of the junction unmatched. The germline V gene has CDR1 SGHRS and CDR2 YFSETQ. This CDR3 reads CASRPGQGTEGYTF. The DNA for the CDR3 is TGCGCCAGCAGACCCGGACAGGGAACGGAGGGCTACACCTTC.

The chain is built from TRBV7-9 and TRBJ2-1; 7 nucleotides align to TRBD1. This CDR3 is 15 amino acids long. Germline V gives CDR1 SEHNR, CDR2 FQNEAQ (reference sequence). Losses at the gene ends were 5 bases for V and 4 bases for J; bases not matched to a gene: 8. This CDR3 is CASSEPGQFYNEQFF. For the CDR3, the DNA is TGTGCCAGCAGCGAGCCGGGACAGTTTTACAATGAGCAGTTCTTC.

CDR3 residues: CASSFSDREPGPYNSPLHF. CDR3 coding DNA: TGTGCCAGCAGCTTTTCGGACAGGGAACCAGGGCCCTATAATTCACCCCTCCACTTT. The chain uses TRBV5-6 and TRBJ1-6, with 8 nucleotides matching TRBD1. With V trimmed by 2 bases and J by 2 bases, 12 bases remained unmatched. Looked up from germline, CDR1 is SGHDT and CDR2 is YYEEEE. The CDR3 has 19 residues.

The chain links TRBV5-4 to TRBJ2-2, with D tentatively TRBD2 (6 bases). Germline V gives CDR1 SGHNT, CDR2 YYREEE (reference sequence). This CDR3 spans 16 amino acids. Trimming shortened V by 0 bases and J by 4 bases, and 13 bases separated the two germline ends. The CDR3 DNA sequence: TGTGCCAGCAGCTTGGTGGGGGGAGAGTCCACCGGGGAGCTGTTTTTT. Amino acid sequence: CASSLVGGESTGELFF.

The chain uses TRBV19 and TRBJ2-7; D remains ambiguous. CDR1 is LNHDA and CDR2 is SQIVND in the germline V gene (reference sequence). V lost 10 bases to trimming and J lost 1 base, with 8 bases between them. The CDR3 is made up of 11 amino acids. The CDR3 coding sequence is TGTGCCACCTCGCGGTCCTACGAGCAGTACTTC. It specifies CATSRSYEQYF.

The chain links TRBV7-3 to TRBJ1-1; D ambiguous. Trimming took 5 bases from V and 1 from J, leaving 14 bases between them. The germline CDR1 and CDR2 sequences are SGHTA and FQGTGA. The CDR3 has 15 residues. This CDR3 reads CASSPTGGQNTEAFF. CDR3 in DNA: TGTGCCAGCAGCCCGACTGGTGGCCAGAACACTGAAGCTTTCTTT.

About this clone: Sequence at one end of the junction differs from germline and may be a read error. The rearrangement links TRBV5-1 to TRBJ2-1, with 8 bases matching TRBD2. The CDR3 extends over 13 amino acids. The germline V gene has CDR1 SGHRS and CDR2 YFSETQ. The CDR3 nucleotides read TGTGCCAGCGAGCGGGAGCCAAACAATGAGCAGTTCTTC. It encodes CASEREPNNEQFF.

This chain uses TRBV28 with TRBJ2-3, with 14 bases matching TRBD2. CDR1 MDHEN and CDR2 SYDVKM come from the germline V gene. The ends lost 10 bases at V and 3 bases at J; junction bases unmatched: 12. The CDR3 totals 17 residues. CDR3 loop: CATVTSGRAVGTDTQYF. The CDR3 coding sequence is TGTGCCACCGTGACTAGCGGGAGGGCCGTAGGGACAGATACGCAGTATTTT.

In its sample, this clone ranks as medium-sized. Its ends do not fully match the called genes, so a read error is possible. CDR3 sequence reads: CASSDSSGTGTQYF. In DNA form, the CDR3 reads TGTGCCAGCAGTGACTCGAGCGGGACAGGTACGCAGTATTTT. V gene TRBV6-4 combines with J gene TRBJ2-3; TRBD1 is a possible D gene (8 bases). Per the germline V gene, CDR1 is MRHNA and CDR2 is SNTAGT. This CDR3 region has 14 residues.